This T cell receptor beta chain was profiled in a study of blood T cells in healthy people across ages. A second PCR of roughly 6 to 12 cycles used a sample-barcoded 5' primer and a J-beta primer mix. A single record per CDR3 protein comes from TCRdb applying MiXCR to the 5' RACE reads. The sample yields 650,000 or so distinct CDR3 sequences, approximately 52% seen once. This clonotype was observed a handful of times. Germline assignment: CDR1 SGHRS and CDR2 YFSETQ. There are 17 residues in the CDR3. V shed 2 bases, J shed 1 base, and the junction held 10 bases outside the gene matches. The specimen sequenced was blood. The receptor was derived from a woman older than 75 in good health. The chain has TRBV5-1 and TRBJ1-1, with 8 bases aligning to TRBD1. The CDR3 loop is CASSFRQGKVGNTEAFF. The CDR3 region has the DNA TGCGCCAGCAGCTTCCGACAGGGGAAGGTTGGGAACACTGAAGCTTTCTTT.